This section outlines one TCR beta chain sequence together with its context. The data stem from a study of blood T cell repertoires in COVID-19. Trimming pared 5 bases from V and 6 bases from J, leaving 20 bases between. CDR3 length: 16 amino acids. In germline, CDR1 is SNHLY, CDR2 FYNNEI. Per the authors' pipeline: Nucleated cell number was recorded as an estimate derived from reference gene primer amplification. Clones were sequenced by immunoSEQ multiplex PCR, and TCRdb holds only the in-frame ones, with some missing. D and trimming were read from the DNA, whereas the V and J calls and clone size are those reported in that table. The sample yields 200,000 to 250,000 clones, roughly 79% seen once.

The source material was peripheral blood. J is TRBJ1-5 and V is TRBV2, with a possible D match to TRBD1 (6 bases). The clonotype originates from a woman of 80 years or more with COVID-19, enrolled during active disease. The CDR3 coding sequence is TGTGCCAGCAGTCCGCGAGGCAGGGGAAGCGGTCAGCCCCAGCATTTT. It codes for CASSPRGRGSGQPQHF.